This T cell receptor (beta chain) was sequenced for a study of blood T cell repertoires in COVID-19. Data came from immunoSEQ multiplex PCR; TCRdb stores just in-frame clones and leaves some out. The sample contains about 160,000 clones, roughly 85% of which appear only once. This CDR3 spans 15 amino acids. The germline V gene has CDR1 SGHAT and CDR2 FQNNGV. Details on this clone: One end of the junction fails to match germline, which may point to a read error. This CDR3 is also generated by other DNA sequences in the sample.

Sequencing used peripheral blood. The sequence was collected from a man aged 40-50 years with acute or convalescent COVID-19. V and J are TRBV11-2 and TRBJ2-7, with D perhaps matching TRBD1 (6 bases). CDR3 sequence: CASSLGGHILYEQYF. CDR3 sequence (DNA): TGTGCTAGCAGCTTAGGGGGACACATACTTTACGAGCAGTACTTC. The entire variable domain, with the rest obtained from reference TRBV11-2 and TRBJ2-7, is as follows: EAGVAQSPRYKIIEKRQSVAFWCNPISGHATLYWYQQILGQGPKLLIQFQNNGVVDDSQLPKDRFSAERLKGVDSTLKIQPAKLEDSAVYLCASSLGGHILYEQYFGPGTRLTVT.